This entry features one T cell receptor beta chain sequence. No antigen is known for it. It was cDNA, reverse transcribed from extracted RNA, that served as the sequencing template. The table came from immunoSEQ multiplex PCR; TCRdb's copy has only in-frame clones and leaves some out. The table includes 150,000 or so clones, 55% detected once. Trimming pared 11 bases from V and 1 base from J, leaving 9 bases between. This CDR3 region has 12 residues. CDR1 LNHDA and CDR2 SQIVND come from the germline V gene (reference sequence). These data belong to a study of CD8+ T cells in alopecia areata. Study observations and caveats: Researchers report lesional scalp, most notably alopecia totalis/universalis, outstripped normal scalp in clonality. Possibly because of HLA-related factors, TCR sharing was less clear across patients than in mice. When scalp samples are sequenced, resident alphabeta T cells of normal skin are also captured.

A FACSAria was used to sort CD4+ and CD8+ T cells. These cells came from PBMCs. The material sequenced was CD4+ T cells sorted from blood. V is TRBV19 and J is TRBJ1-5, with D perhaps TRBD1 (5 bases). The sequence was obtained from a human donor in good health. CDR3 amino acids: CACRASNQPQHF. Here the CDR3 DNA reads TGTGCCTGCAGGGCCAGCAATCAGCCCCAGCATTTT. Based on the CDR3 plus reference TRBV19 and TRBJ1-5, the full variable domain is DGGITQSPKYLFRKEGQNVTLSCEQNLNHDAMYWYRQDPGQGLRLIYYSQIVNDFQKGDIAEGYSVSREKKESFPLTVTSAQKNPTAFYLCACRASNQPQHFGDGTRLSIL.